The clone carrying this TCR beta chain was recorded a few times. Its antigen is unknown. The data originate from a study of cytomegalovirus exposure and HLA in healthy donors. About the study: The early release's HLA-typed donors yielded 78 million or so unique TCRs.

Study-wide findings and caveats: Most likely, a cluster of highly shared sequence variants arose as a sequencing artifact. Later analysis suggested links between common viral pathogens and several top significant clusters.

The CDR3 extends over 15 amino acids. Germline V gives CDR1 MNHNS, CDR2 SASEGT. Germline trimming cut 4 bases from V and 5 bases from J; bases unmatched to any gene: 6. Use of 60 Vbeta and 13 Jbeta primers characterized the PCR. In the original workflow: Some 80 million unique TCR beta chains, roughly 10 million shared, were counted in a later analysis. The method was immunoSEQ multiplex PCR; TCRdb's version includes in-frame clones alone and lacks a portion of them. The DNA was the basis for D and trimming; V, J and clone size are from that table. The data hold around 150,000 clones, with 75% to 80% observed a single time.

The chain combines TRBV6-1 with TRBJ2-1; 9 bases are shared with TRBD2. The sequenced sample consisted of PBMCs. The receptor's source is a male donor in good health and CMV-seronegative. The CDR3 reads CASSVERGAHNEQFF. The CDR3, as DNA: TGTGCCAGCAGTGTGGAGCGGGGGGCCCACAATGAGCAGTTCTTC.